The entry below gives a single TCR beta chain sequence along with its context. Blood CD8+ and CD4+ T cells underwent high-throughput TCR beta sequencing. Controls were age- and sex-matched healthy donors. It was negative isolation that provided the CD8+ and CD4+ T cells, whereas TEMRA cells were enriched by FACS. V gave up 6 bases and J gave up 7 bases; unmatched junction bases: 8. Germline V gives CDR1 DFQATT, CDR2 SNEGSKA (reference sequence). The CDR3 has 13 residues. The data were taken from a study of CD8 T cells in Susac syndrome. A quantity of about 0.45 to 1 ug RNA underwent reverse transcription using random hexamers. Coverage of TCR beta CDR3 amplification by immunoSEQ multiplex PCR extended to 54 Vbeta and 13 Jbeta. Via MiXCR, TCRdb re-called the immunoSEQ multiplex PCR reads, giving one row per CDR3 protein. This sample carries 140,000 or so distinct CDR3 sequences, roughly 94% of them seen once, and the ten largest clones take nearly 0.085%.

The chain is built from TRBV20-1 and TRBJ1-5; 8 bases are shared with TRBD1. Sequenced sample: CD4+ T cells from PBMCs. This sequence was found in a human donor in good health. The DNA for the CDR3 is TGCAGTGCCCCCGGGACAGGAGGACAGCCCCAGCATTTT. This sequence encodes CSAPGTGGQPQHF.